This TCR beta chain was sequenced for a study of T cell responses to AZD1222 COVID-19 vaccine. Overall study context: Analysis merged second doses at about 4 or about 12 weeks.

Sequencing was performed with immunoSEQ multiplex PCR; in TCRdb, only in-frame clones are kept and a portion is missing. The sample holds some 150,000 clones, about nine tenths seen once. Germline-derived CDR1 and CDR2 are SGHDT and YYEEEE. The CDR3 has 15 amino acids. Losses at the gene ends were 4 bases for V and 10 bases for J; bases not matched to a gene: 9. The chain has TRBV5-6 and TRBJ1-6, with 9 positions matching TRBD1. The sample in question was peripheral blood, obtained on day 0 of AZD1222 vaccination. The source of this sequence is an adult in good health. The DNA for the CDR3 is TGTGCCAGCAGCGCGGACAGGGGATTAACCTCACCCCTCCACTTT. Amino acid sequence: CASSADRGLTSPLHF.